This T cell receptor beta chain was profiled in a study of CXCR4 blockade with PD-1 therapy in pancreatic cancer. Study-wide points: Tumor clonality averaged around 0.14 versus 0.05 in healthy blood, not predicting survival.

Profiling relied on immunoSEQ multiplex PCR, and the TCRdb table lists in-frame clones only, not all of them. Counted here are about 2,400 clones, approximately 41% occurring once; the ten biggest clones make up approximately 16%. Comments on this clone: Its antigen is still unknown.

V dropped 6 bases and J dropped 2 bases, with 13 bases sitting between them. The CDR3 length is 14 residues. The TCR comes from a human donor with pancreatic ductal adenocarcinoma. V usage is TRBV23-1 and J usage is TRBJ1-1; TRBD1 is a possible D gene (6 bases). TRBV23-1 is an open reading frame, and its role is uncertain. Sequencing used tumor tissue. In nucleotides, the CDR3 is TGCGCCAGCAGCCAAAACAGGGAAAACACTGAAGCTTTCTTT. Translation gives CASSQNRENTEAFF.